This TCR beta chain is drawn from a study of shared clonotypes between healthy human individuals. The protocol was immunoSEQ multiplex PCR, while the TCRdb copy is restricted to in-frame clones and leaves out a portion. This sample has 2,500,000 or so clones, with around 93% found just once. Overall study results and limits: Against clonotypes common to all four donors, non-shared ones had lower generation probabilities. Rarefaction showed that sequencing of sorted subsets was incomplete (despite large depth). Owing to a small donor count, the genetic and exposure-history diversity represented was limited.

Note on this clone: Its antigen remains unknown.

The V end lost 1 base, the J end lost 6 bases, and 16 bases lay between the germline ends. This CDR3 is built from 15 residues. Germline CDR1 reads SGHRS; CDR2 reads YFSETQ. The receptor was isolated from a man aged 18 to 30 in good health. Some clones in this sample may be carry-over from other donors' samples. Sequencing was carried out using naive CD4+ T cells from PBMCs. Subset specified: CD45RA+ positively selected. The rearrangement joins TRBV5-1 to TRBJ1-2, with D perhaps TRBD1 (5 bases). Here the CDR3 reads CASSLQLTVRDGYTF. In DNA, the CDR3 is TGCGCCAGCAGCTTGCAACTGACAGTGCGGGATGGCTACACCTTC.